Following are 21 T cell receptor beta chains from one sample sequenced in a study of blood T cell repertoires in COVID-19. Clones were sequenced by immunoSEQ multiplex PCR, and TCRdb holds only the in-frame ones, with some missing. The sample holds more than 120,000 clones, roughly 87% seen once. Sample: peripheral blood. The receptor set was obtained from a woman between 50 and 59 years old with acute or convalescent COVID-19.

The chain recombines TRBV5-1 with TRBJ1-4, with TRBD1 matching over 8 bases. The CDR3 extends over 15 amino acids. In germline, CDR1 is SGHRS, CDR2 YFSETQ. Unmatched junction bases numbered 6, after V lost 0 bases and J lost 8 bases. The CDR3 DNA is TGCGCCAGCAGCTTGGAAGGACAGGGAACCGAAAAACTGTTTTTT. It codes for CASSLEGQGTEKLFF.

This clone was counted a single time. The gene calls are TRBV7-2 and TRBJ2-7; 9 nucleotides line up with TRBD2. V lost 5 bases and J lost 2; bases outside the gene matches: 19. Germline CDR1 is SGHTA and CDR2 is FQGNSA. The CDR3 is made up of 19 amino acids. The CDR3 here is CASSTKGLFSGSRAYEQYF. The CDR3 bases are TGTGCCAGCAGCACCAAGGGCCTATTTAGCGGGAGTAGGGCCTACGAGCAGTACTTC. Combining the CDR3 with reference TRBV7-2 and TRBJ2-7 gives the whole variable domain GAGVSQSPSNKVTEKGKDVELRCDPISGHTALYWYRQSLGQGLEFLIYFQGNSAPDKSGLPSDRFSAERTGGSVSTLTIQRTQQEDSAVYLCASSTKGLFSGSRAYEQYFGPGTRLTVT.

The genes are TRBV7-3 and TRBJ1-3; unclear D gene. Trimming took 4 bases from V and 0 from J, leaving 19 bases between them. The CDR3 spans 18 residues. Germline CDR1 and CDR2: SGHTA and FQGTGA. The chain's CDR3 is CASSSPSPGTASGNTIYF. In nucleotides, the CDR3 is TGTGCCAGCAGCTCGCCCTCTCCGGGAACTGCCTCTGGAAACACCATATATTTT.

The gene calls are TRBV6-5 and TRBJ2-7; TRBD1 aligns across 8 bases. The CDR3 length is 14 residues. Germline V gene lookup returns CDR1 MNHEY and CDR2 SVGAGI. The V segment lost 4 bases and the J segment 4 bases; nucleotides outside the gene matches: 6. The CDR3 loop is CASSWRDRFYEQYF. Here the CDR3 DNA reads TGTGCCAGCAGTTGGAGGGACAGGTTTTACGAGCAGTACTTC.

The chain couples TRBV19 to TRBJ1-1, with TRBD1 identical over 7 bases. Germline CDR1 and CDR2: LNHDA and SQIVND (reference sequence). The CDR3 runs 14 residues. Trimming at V came to 6 bases and at J to 6 bases, leaving 10 bases not matched to a gene. Here the CDR3 DNA reads TGTGCCAGTAGCGAACAGGGGCTTTACCCTGAAGCTTTCTTT. Translating it yields CASSEQGLYPEAFF.

This clone is medium-sized in the sample. This rearrangement joins TRBV27 to TRBJ1-2; 10 bases agree with TRBD1. The CDR3 consists of 14 residues. With V trimmed by 2 bases and J by 8 bases, 5 bases remained unmatched. Per germline, CDR1 MNHEY and CDR2 SMNVEV (reference sequence). The CDR3 coding sequence is TGTGCCAGCAGTTTAAAGACAGGGGGCTTGGGCTACACCTTC. This gives the protein CASSLKTGGLGYTF.

The V and J genes are TRBV13 and TRBJ2-3; 7 bases align to TRBD1. V gave up 6 bases and J gave up 2 bases; unmatched junction bases: 11. Germline V gives CDR1 PRHDT, CDR2 FYEKMQ (reference sequence). The CDR3 consists of 16 residues. The CDR3 region is CASSPTGQRYTDTQYF. CDR3 bases: TGTGCCAGCAGTCCTACGGGACAGCGATACACAGATACGCAGTATTTT.

The V gene is TRBV3-1 (or the pseudogene TRBV3-2), the J gene TRBJ2-1; TRBD1 agrees at 9 bases. The ends lost 3 bases at V and 12 bases at J; junction bases unmatched: 21. Per the germline V gene, CDR1 is LGHDT and CDR2 is YNNKEL (reference sequence). There are 18 residues in the CDR3. The CDR3 reads CASSHFRGTGIRRRGQFF. CDR3 nucleotide sequence: TGTGCCAGCAGCCACTTTCGAGGGACAGGGATTCGGCGTAGGGGGCAGTTCTTC.

This clone was picked up a small number of times. V and J are TRBV30 and TRBJ1-1, with no clear D. The germline V gene has CDR1 GTSNPN and CDR2 SVGIG (reference sequence). The CDR3 has 12 residues. The germline V and J ends were trimmed by 8 bases and 5 bases, with 15 bases remaining between them. CDR3 bases: TGTGCCAGCCATCTGGCGAGGACTGAAGCTTTCTTT. Residues: CASHLARTEAFF.

The rearrangement links TRBV5-1 to TRBJ2-1, with 13 positions matching TRBD2. Germline V CDR1 and CDR2: SGHRS, YFSETQ. This CDR3 is 15 amino acids long. J lost 10 bases, V lost 3 bases, and 7 bases had no gene match. The CDR3 here is CASSSTSGGAQEQFF. In DNA form, the CDR3 reads TGCGCCAGCAGCTCTACTAGCGGGGGGGCCCAGGAGCAGTTCTTC.

The J gene is TRBJ1-5, the V gene TRBV19, with 9 bases that match TRBD1. CDR3 length: 15 residues. The V gene end was trimmed by 4 bases and the J gene end by 5 bases; junction bases not matched to a gene: 6. From germline, CDR1 is LNHDA and CDR2 SQIVND (reference sequence). CDR3 nucleotide sequence: TGTGCCAGTAGTAGGGACAGGGAGGGGGATCAGCCCCAGCATTTT. As protein: CASSRDREGDQPQHF. Together with reference TRBV19 and TRBJ1-5, the CDR3 gives the full variable domain: DGGITQSPKYLFRKEGQNVTLSCEQNLNHDAMYWYRQDPGQGLRLIYYSQIVNDFQKGDIAEGYSVSREKKESFPLTVTSAQKNPTAFYLCASSRDREGDQPQHFGDGTRLSIL.

V and J are TRBV5-1 and TRBJ2-3; 7 nucleotides agree with TRBD1. The CDR3 totals 14 residues. The V and J ends lost 4 bases and 6 bases, in that order; junction bases with no gene match: 8. Germline lookup yields CDR1 SGHRS and CDR2 YFSETQ. The CDR3 reads CASSLRQGFDTQYF. The CDR3 DNA reads as TGCGCCAGCAGCCTGAGACAGGGCTTCGATACGCAGTATTTT.

The chain has TRBV5-1 and TRBJ1-1, with D perhaps matching TRBD1 (6 bases). Germline CDR1 reads SGHRS; CDR2 reads YFSETQ. The CDR3 runs 13 residues. The germline V and J ends were trimmed by 5 bases and 1 base, with 9 bases remaining between them. The CDR3 nucleotides are TGCGCCAGCAGGACAGGACCGAACACTGAAGCTTTCTTT. Amino acid sequence: CASRTGPNTEAFF.

This clone was recorded a few times. The rearrangement joins TRBV6-1 to TRBJ2-1; 11 bases line up with TRBD2. With V trimmed by 1 base and J by 7 bases, 3 bases remained unmatched. Germline values: CDR1 MNHNS, CDR2 SASEGT. The CDR3 loop spans 15 amino acids. CDR3 nucleotides: TGTGCCAGCAGTGAAGTAGCGGGGGGGCTAAATGAGCAGTTCTTC. Its translation is CASSEVAGGLNEQFF.

This clone was seen just once. The chain joins TRBV7-8 to TRBJ2-7; possible D gene TRBD1, 6 bases. CDR1 and CDR2 (germline): SGHVS, FQNEAQ. This CDR3 region has 14 residues. V dropped 2 bases and J dropped 1 base, with 9 bases sitting between them. The CDR3 spells CASSLLTGSYEQYF. CDR3 nucleotides: TGTGCCAGCAGCTTATTAACAGGGTCCTACGAGCAGTACTTC.

This chain links TRBV5-1 with TRBJ2-2, with 12 nucleotides matching TRBD2. V trimming: 1 base; J trimming: 6 bases; junction bases outside the gene matches: 4. This CDR3 region has 16 residues. Germline CDR1 SGHRS, CDR2 YFSETQ. CDR3 sequence: CASSLILAGGSGELFF. The CDR3 DNA sequence: TGCGCCAGCAGCTTGATACTAGCGGGAGGCTCCGGGGAGCTGTTTTTT.

The chain links TRBV3-1 (or the pseudogene TRBV3-2) to TRBJ2-3; perhaps TRBD2 as D (6 bases). V dropped 2 bases and J dropped 4 bases, with 16 bases sitting between them. This CDR3 spans 16 amino acids. Germline lookup yields CDR1 LGHDT and CDR2 YNNKEL (reference sequence). CDR3 coding DNA: TGTGCCAGCAGCCAACTACAGTTAGGGGAGGCAGATACGCAGTATTTT. The encoded protein is CASSQLQLGEADTQYF.

DNA for the CDR3: TGTGCCAGCAGTGTCGACAGCCTCTATGGCTACACCTTC. Amino acid sequence: CASSVDSLYGYTF. The chain is built from TRBV12-3 or TRBV12-4 and TRBJ1-2, with a possible D match to TRBD1 (5 bases). Deletions cut 5 bases from V and 4 bases from J, with 11 bases between. This CDR3 comprises 13 residues.

The V gene is TRBV19, the J gene TRBJ2-3; 11 bases are a match to TRBD1. V was clipped by 5 bases and J by 5 bases; unmatched bases: 3. Germline CDR1 and CDR2: LNHDA and SQIVND (reference sequence). The CDR3 totals 14 residues. Written as DNA, the CDR3 is TGTGCCAGTAGTGAGGACAGGGGGCTAGATACGCAGTATTTT. It yields the protein CASSEDRGLDTQYF. Filled out from reference TRBV19 and TRBJ2-3, the complete variable domain reads DGGITQSPKYLFRKEGQNVTLSCEQNLNHDAMYWYRQDPGQGLRLIYYSQIVNDFQKGDIAEGYSVSREKKESFPLTVTSAQKNPTAFYLCASSEDRGLDTQYFGPGTRLTVL.

This chain uses TRBV18 with TRBJ2-2, with D perhaps matching TRBD2 (6 bases). Trimming pared 8 bases from V and 3 bases from J, leaving 13 bases between. Germline-derived CDR1 and CDR2 are KGHSH and LQKENI. The CDR3 is made up of 14 amino acids. CDR3 coding DNA: TGTGCCAGCGCCCGGGAGCCCGACACCGGGGAGCTGTTTTTT. Its translation: CASAREPDTGELFF.

The rearrangement uses TRBV30 and TRBJ2-2, with D possibly TRBD2 on 6 matching bases. CDR3 size: 18 residues. Germline CDR1 reads GTSNPN; CDR2 reads SVGIG (reference sequence). With 0 bases removed from V and 5 bases from J, the gap between germline ends came to 22 bases. CDR3 sequence: CAWSVYFVGGEVTGELFF. CDR3 nucleotide sequence: TGTGCCTGGAGTGTATATTTCGTGGGCGGGGAAGTGACCGGGGAGCTGTTTTTT.